This paragraph covers one TCR beta chain sequence. As originally analysed: Estimation of nucleated cell counts was performed using reference gene primer amplification. The method was immunoSEQ multiplex PCR; TCRdb's version includes in-frame clones alone and lacks a portion of them. Clonal size and the V and J genes are those of that table, whereas D and trimming came from the DNA. The repertoire includes about 150,000 clones, around 78% of them detected once, and roughly 1.5% sits in the top ten. These data belong to a study of blood T cell repertoires in COVID-19. Study summary: Researchers got acute and convalescent COVID-19 samples from the United States, Italy and Spain. The cDNA or gDNA used as material had been derived from T cells, B-cell-depleted T cells, or PBMCs.

The source of this sequence is an elderly man with acute or convalescent COVID-19. Sequencing input: peripheral blood.

CDR3 sequence (DNA): TGTGCCAGCTCTCGGGACAGGGGTCATGAAAAACTGTTTTTT. This translates into CASSRDRGHEKLFF. The rearrangement links TRBV18 to TRBJ1-4, with 10 positions matching TRBD1. Germline values: CDR1 KGHSH, CDR2 LQKENI. The ends lost 6 bases at V and 6 bases at J; junction bases unmatched: 4. There are 14 residues in the CDR3.